The next 2 T cell receptor beta chains were all read from a single sample in a study of blood T cells in healthy people across ages (dated by TCRdb to about 2015). Receptor libraries were prepared by 5' RACE. The listed sequencing device is Illumina HiSeq 2500. A second PCR of about 6 to 11 cycles was run with a J-beta primer mix and a sample-barcoded 5' primer. The public sequencing data were trimmed at Q25 with fastp and processed into clonotypes with MiXCR by TCRdb, which kept only in-frame beta chains. Rows merge per CDR3 protein into single entries with the most common DNA and genes. Counted in this sample were around 600,000 distinct CDR3 sequences; roughly 48% of them appeared once. The ten top clones hold about 22% of the sample. The material sequenced was blood. The receptors were sampled from a man at least 80 years old in good health.

This chain connects TRBV20-1 to TRBJ2-1, with D possibly being TRBD2 (5 bases). The J call is doubtful: the DNA matches TRBJ2-7 better. This CDR3 is built from 15 residues. CDR1 DFQATT and CDR2 SNEGSKA come from the germline V gene (reference sequence). CDR3 bases: TGCAGTGCTAGAGCTCGGGCGGGCTCCTACAATGAGCAGTACTTC. Protein: CSARARAGSYNEQYF.

The rearrangement links TRBV28 to TRBJ2-7; D gene ambiguous. V lost 5 bases to trimming and J lost 3 bases, with 8 bases between them. The CDR3 contains 12 residues. Germline V gene data show CDR1 as MDHEN and CDR2 as SYDVKM. DNA for the CDR3: TGTGCCAGCAGTCAAACAGTCTACGAGCAGTACTTC. The encoded protein is CASSQTVYEQYF.